Below, 30 T cell receptor beta chains from the same sample are listed, as sequenced in a study of T cell repertoires in cytomegalovirus infection. Each CDR3 protein gets one entry after TCRdb re-called the reads with MiXCR. The data hold around 180,000 distinct CDR3 sequences, with 28% observed a single time. The sequencing input was PBMCs. These receptors originate from a human donor in good health (CMV status not recorded). Some clones in this sample may be carry-over from other donors' samples.

This clonotype was observed a handful of times. In DNA, the CDR3 is TGTGCCAGCAGCCTGAGAGGTGGGGGCATCGGAGGCACAGATACGCAGTATTTT. Protein: CASSLRGGGIGGTDTQYF. The chain joins TRBV7-2 to TRBJ2-3; D perhaps matches TRBD1 (6 bases). V lost 5 bases to trimming and J lost 1 base, with 22 bases between them. Germline V gene data show CDR1 as SGHTA and CDR2 as FQGNSA. The CDR3 has 18 amino acids.

In this sample, this clonotype turned up a few times. The gene calls are TRBV2 and TRBJ1-1, with unresolved D. The CDR3 consists of 13 residues. Germline CDR1 and CDR2: SNHLY and FYNNEI. V gave up 6 bases and J gave up 1 base, with 9 bases separating them. The CDR3 region has the DNA TGTGCCAGCAGAGGACGGAAGAACACTGAAGCTTTCTTT. Its translation is CASRGRKNTEAFF.

This clonotype was detected a few times. This chain connects TRBV7-9 to TRBJ2-2; D remains ambiguous. The V end was cut by 5 bases, the J end by 7 bases, with 11 bases between. Germline-derived CDR1 and CDR2 are SEHNR and FQNEAQ (reference sequence). This CDR3 has 13 residues. CDR3 DNA sequence: TGTGCCAGCAGCCCCGGTCCCGGCGGGGAGCTGTTTTTT. Translated: CASSPGPGGELFF.

This chain connects TRBV7-8 to TRBJ2-7; D unresolved. Trimming cost V 5 bases and J 4 bases, with 12 bases left between them. CDR1 is SGHVS, CDR2 FQNEAQ, per germline. CDR3 length equals 13 residues. As DNA, the CDR3 is TGTGCCAGCAGCCGCGCGATCCCATACGAGCAGTACTTC. It is translated as CASSRAIPYEQYF. The full variable domain, completed using reference TRBV7-8 and TRBJ2-7, is GAGVSQSPRYKVAKRGQDVALRCDPISGHVSLFWYQQALGQGPEFLTYFQNEAQLDKSGLPSDRFFAERPEGSVSTLKIQRTQQEDSAVYLCASSRAIPYEQYFGPGTRLTVT.

The sample holds a few counts of this clonotype. The CDR3 loop reads CASLKDSLYGAQHF. CDR3 sequence (DNA): TGTGCCAGCTTGAAGGACAGTCTCTACGGGGCCCAGCATTTT. The genes are TRBV12-3 or TRBV12-4 and TRBJ1-5; tentatively, D is TRBD1 (6 bases). Trimming took 8 bases from V and 11 from J, leaving 22 bases between them. The CDR3 has 14 residues.

The chain employs TRBV14 and TRBJ2-4; 10 nucleotides align to TRBD1. V shed 4 bases, J shed 1 base, and the junction held 4 bases outside the gene matches. Germline values: CDR1 SGHDN, CDR2 FVKESK. The CDR3 contains 16 residues. The CDR3: CASSLGTGVAKNIQYF. Here the CDR3 DNA reads TGTGCCAGCAGCCTTGGGACAGGGGTGGCCAAAAACATTCAGTACTTC.

In its sample, this clonotype was seen many times. The V gene is TRBV7-6, the J gene TRBJ1-1; a possible D gene is TRBD1 (6 bases). V was cut by 2 bases and J by 0 bases, with 19 bases left in between. Germline loops: CDR1 SGHVS, CDR2 FNYEAQ. The CDR3 sequence is 18 residues long. The CDR3 loop is CASSLLPNGEGVNTEAFF. CDR3 coding DNA: TGTGCCAGCAGCTTACTGCCAAACGGGGAGGGGGTGAACACTGAAGCTTTCTTT.

The chain joins TRBV30 to TRBJ1-4; D not certain. Germline CDR1 is GTSNPN and CDR2 is SVGIG (reference sequence). The CDR3 is 15 residues long. Trimming stripped 3 bases from V and 6 bases from J, with 17 bases between. CDR3 sequence reads: CAWRTKGRQDEKLFF. The CDR3 nucleotides are TGTGCCTGGAGGACAAAGGGCAGGCAGGATGAAAAACTGTTTTTT.

The genes are TRBV4-1 and TRBJ1-1; 8 bases agree with TRBD1. Germline V lookup: CDR1 MGHRA, CDR2 YSYEKL. The V segment lost 3 bases and the J segment 7 bases; nucleotides outside the gene matches: 13. This CDR3 has 16 residues. This CDR3 reads CASSQLGIQGAVEAFF. The DNA for the CDR3 is TGCGCCAGCAGCCAGTTGGGGATTCAGGGGGCGGTTGAAGCTTTCTTT.

The V gene is TRBV29-1, the J gene TRBJ2-6; D gene unclear. Germline V gene lookup returns CDR1 SQVTM and CDR2 ANQGSEA. Between the trimmed V and J ends, which lost 0 bases and 0 bases, there was a span of 9 bases. CDR3 length: 16 residues. CDR3 loop: CSVEDLWNSGANVLTF. CDR3 in DNA: TGCAGCGTTGAAGATCTATGGAACTCTGGGGCCAACGTCCTGACTTTC.

The chain has TRBV20-1 and TRBJ1-1; unclear D gene. V was clipped by 2 bases and J by 1 base, with 11 bases between them. The CDR3 is 14 amino acids. In germline, CDR1 is DFQATT, CDR2 SNEGSKA (reference sequence). In nucleotides, the CDR3 is TGCAGTGCTAGATCCCCAGGAGAGAACACTGAAGCTTTCTTT. Protein: CSARSPGENTEAFF.

This clonotype was observed at least ten times. The rearrangement uses TRBV11-2 and TRBJ1-5; no clear D. The CDR3 runs 15 residues. Looked up from germline, CDR1 is SGHAT and CDR2 is FQNNGV. V was clipped by 1 base and J by 8 bases, with 15 bases between them. CDR3 DNA: TGTGCCAGCAGCTTAGGCGCGGGGAGTAAGGAGCCCCAGCATTTT. Encoded protein: CASSLGAGSKEPQHF.

The chain carries TRBV7-2 and TRBJ1-1, with no clear D. The CDR3 extends over 14 amino acids. Germline values: CDR1 SGHTA, CDR2 FQGNSA. The V end was cut by 5 bases, the J end by 4 bases, with 14 bases between. For the CDR3, the DNA is TGTGCCAGCAGCGCCCTCCGGGAGGTCACTGAAGCTTTCTTT. This encodes CASSALREVTEAFF. The complete variable domain, with remaining parts taken from reference TRBV7-2 and TRBJ1-1, reads GAGVSQSPSNKVTEKGKDVELRCDPISGHTALYWYRQSLGQGLEFLIYFQGNSAPDKSGLPSDRFSAERTGGSVSTLTIQRTQQEDSAVYLCASSALREVTEAFFGQGTRLTVV.

In this sample, this clonotype turned up many times. This chain joins TRBV12-3 or TRBV12-4 and TRBJ1-5; 10 bases are a match to TRBD1. Germline trimming cut 6 bases from V and 6 bases from J; bases unmatched to any gene: 5. This CDR3 is 14 amino acids long. The CDR3 nucleotides read TGTGCCAGCAGCCCGACAGGGGGCATTCAGCCCCAGCATTTT. This gives the protein CASSPTGGIQPQHF.

In this sample, this clonotype turned up many times. The chain uses TRBV7-9 and TRBJ1-2; 10 bases agree with TRBD1. Trimming at V came to 5 bases and at J to 6 bases, leaving 12 bases not matched to a gene. Germline V gene data show CDR1 as SEHNR and CDR2 as FQNEAQ (reference sequence). The CDR3 runs 16 residues. This chain's CDR3 is CASSPYQSGQGHGYTF. DNA of the CDR3: TGTGCCAGCAGCCCTTACCAATCGGGACAGGGGCATGGCTACACCTTC. Full variable domain (rest looked up from reference TRBV7-9 and TRBJ1-2): DTGVSQNPRHKITKRGQNVTFRCDPISEHNRLYWYRQTLGQGPEFLTYFQNEAQLEKSRLLSDRFSAERPKGSFSTLEIQRTEQGDSAMYLCASSPYQSGQGHGYTFGSGTRLTVV.

The table lists this clonotype with a few counts. The genes are TRBV6-1 and TRBJ1-2; 11 bases line up with TRBD1. V was clipped by 11 bases and J by 6 bases; unmatched bases: 11. The CDR3 is made up of 14 amino acids. In germline, CDR1 is MNHNS, CDR2 SASEGT. The CDR3 spells CAAGGTGGQDGYTF. In nucleotides, the CDR3 is TGTGCCGCCGGCGGGACAGGGGGACAGGATGGCTACACCTTC.

In this sample, this clonotype turned up a few times. The genes are TRBV7-8 and TRBJ2-1, with 9 bases fitting TRBD2. CDR1 is SGHVS, CDR2 FQNEAQ, per germline. V was clipped by 0 bases and J by 6 bases; unmatched bases: 3. The CDR3 extends over 15 amino acids. The CDR3 nucleotides read TGTGCCAGCAGCTTAGCCGGGACTAGCATCAATGAGCAGTTCTTC. Translated, it gives CASSLAGTSINEQFF.

The rearrangement joins TRBV4-1 to TRBJ2-1; unclear D gene. The CDR3 contains 17 residues. V was pared by 1 base and J by 0 bases, with 13 bases between. From germline, CDR1 is MGHRA and CDR2 YSYEKL. The CDR3 protein is CASSQVLEKGSYNEQFF. In DNA, the CDR3 is TGCGCCAGCAGCCAAGTTCTTGAGAAGGGCTCCTACAATGAGCAGTTCTTC.

The chain couples TRBV13 to TRBJ1-2; D is uncertain. Trimming left V 3 bases short and J 6 bases short, with 11 bases between. This CDR3 has 13 residues. Germline loops: CDR1 PRHDT, CDR2 FYEKMQ (reference sequence). The CDR3 spells CASSLAYDDGYTF. The CDR3 bases are TGTGCCAGCAGCTTGGCTTACGACGATGGCTACACCTTC. The complete variable domain, with remaining parts taken from reference TRBV13 and TRBJ1-2, reads AAGVIQSPRHLIKEKRETATLKCYPIPRHDTVYWYQQGPGQDPQFLISFYEKMQSDKGSIPDRFSAQQFSDYHSELNMSSLELGDSALYFCASSLAYDDGYTFGSGTRLTVV.

This clonotype was picked up a small number of times. The gene calls are TRBV7-3 and TRBJ1-1, with TRBD1 matching over 9 bases. The CDR3 extends over 17 amino acids. Germline CDR1 is SGHTA and CDR2 is FQGTGA. The trim removed 4 bases at V and 0 bases at J, leaving 9 bases unmatched. The CDR3: CASSSSGTGILNTEAFF. CDR3 nucleotide sequence: TGTGCCAGCAGCTCATCCGGGACAGGGATATTGAACACTGAAGCTTTCTTT.

This clonotype occurred many times. This chain uses TRBV7-2 with TRBJ1-2, with D possibly being TRBD1 (5 bases). The CDR3 is 12 amino acids. CDR1 is SGHTA, CDR2 FQGNSA, per germline. V shed 2 bases and J shed 10 bases, with 11 bases lying between them. The CDR3 DNA reads as TGTGCCAGCAGCTTAACGATAGGGACCTACACCTTC. Encoded protein: CASSLTIGTYTF.

This clonotype was counted only a few times. The J gene is TRBJ1-4, the V gene TRBV7-6; 9 bases line up with TRBD1. CDR1 is SGHVS, CDR2 FNYEAQ, per germline. This CDR3 is 16 amino acids long. J was trimmed by 2 bases and V by 3 bases; bases with no gene match: 4. This CDR3 is CASSFGQGRTNEKLFF. CDR3 DNA sequence: TGTGCCAGCAGCTTCGGACAGGGGCGCACTAATGAAAAACTGTTTTTT.

J is TRBJ2-1 and V is TRBV6-2 or TRBV6-3, with 10 bases identical to TRBD1. This CDR3 has 14 amino acids. The V gene's germline CDR1 is MNHEY and CDR2 SVGEGT. V shed 3 bases and J 8 bases; nucleotides not matched to a gene: 4. The chain's CDR3 is CASSYGTGVDEQFF. In DNA, the CDR3 is TGTGCCAGCAGTTATGGGACAGGGGTGGATGAGCAGTTCTTC.

This sequence joins TRBV19 and TRBJ2-3; 9 nucleotides line up with TRBD1. This CDR3 spans 13 amino acids. Germline lookup yields CDR1 LNHDA and CDR2 SQIVND (reference sequence). With V trimmed by 6 bases and J by 5 bases, 3 bases remained unmatched. DNA of the CDR3: TGTGCCAGTAGGTTGACAGGGGGAGATACGCAGTATTTT. This codes for CASRLTGGDTQYF. Using reference TRBV19 and TRBJ2-3 for the parts outside the CDR3, the full variable domain is DGGITQSPKYLFRKEGQNVTLSCEQNLNHDAMYWYRQDPGQGLRLIYYSQIVNDFQKGDIAEGYSVSREKKESFPLTVTSAQKNPTAFYLCASRLTGGDTQYFGPGTRLTVL.

There are many counts of this clonotype. The V gene is TRBV7-6, the J gene TRBJ1-1; possible D gene TRBD1, 5 bases. Trimming shortened V by 4 bases and J by 7 bases, and 13 bases separated the two germline ends. The CDR3 spans 13 residues. Germline V gene lookup returns CDR1 SGHVS and CDR2 FNYEAQ. The CDR3 protein is CASSSTGAREAFF. In DNA, the CDR3 is TGTGCCAGCAGCTCCACCGGGGCCCGTGAAGCTTTCTTT.

This clonotype occurred a few times. In DNA form, the CDR3 reads TGTGCCAGCAGCCAAGACCCCGGGAGAAATCAGCCCCAGCATTTT. Translation: CASSQDPGRNQPQHF. J is TRBJ1-5 and V is TRBV3-1; D not certain. V was shortened by 0 bases and J by 4 bases, with 10 bases between the two germline ends. Per the germline V gene, CDR1 is LGHDT and CDR2 is YNNKEL (reference sequence). This CDR3 region has 15 residues.

This clonotype was counted between two and nine times. Written as DNA, the CDR3 is TGCGCCAGCAGCCAAGATGGTCCAGGGAAGTCCTATGGCTACACCTTC. Encoded protein: CASSQDGPGKSYGYTF. This sequence joins TRBV4-3 and TRBJ1-2, with D perhaps matching TRBD1 (5 bases). Germline lookup yields CDR1 LGHNA and CDR2 YSLEER. This CDR3 has 16 amino acids. V lost 0 bases and J 4 bases, leaving 15 bases between the germline ends.

This clonotype was counted a few times. The V and J genes are TRBV29-1 and TRBJ1-1, with a possible D match to TRBD1 (5 bases). The CDR3 contains 14 residues. The germline V gene has CDR1 SQVTM and CDR2 ANQGSEA. V lost 4 bases, J lost 5 bases, and 17 bases lay in between. The CDR3 sequence: CSVAPGEVGTEAFF. The CDR3 DNA sequence: TGCAGCGTTGCTCCGGGGGAGGTGGGGACTGAAGCTTTCTTT. The variable domain in full, completed from reference TRBV29-1 and TRBJ1-1, reads SAVISQKPSRDICQRGTSLTIQCQVDSQVTMMFWYRQQPGQSLTLIATANQGSEATYESGFVIDKFPISRPNLTFSTLTVSNMSPEDSSIYLCSVAPGEVGTEAFFGQGTRLTVV.

V is TRBV6-6 and J is TRBJ1-5; TRBD1 matches at 7 bases. V was clipped by 7 bases and J by 14 bases; unmatched bases: 8. Germline CDR1 reads MNHNY; CDR2 reads SVGAGI (reference sequence). The CDR3 loop spans 11 amino acids. The DNA for the CDR3 is TGTGCCAGCACCGAACAGGGGAAAAAGCATTTT. Translated, it gives CASTEQGKKHF.

This rearrangement joins TRBV12-3 or TRBV12-4 to TRBJ2-7; D might be TRBD1 (5 bases). V was trimmed by 3 bases and J by 4 bases, leaving 10 bases between them. The CDR3 has 13 residues. The chain's CDR3 is CASSLVQGYEQYF. The CDR3 coding sequence is TGTGCCAGCAGTTTGGTCCAGGGATACGAGCAGTACTTC.